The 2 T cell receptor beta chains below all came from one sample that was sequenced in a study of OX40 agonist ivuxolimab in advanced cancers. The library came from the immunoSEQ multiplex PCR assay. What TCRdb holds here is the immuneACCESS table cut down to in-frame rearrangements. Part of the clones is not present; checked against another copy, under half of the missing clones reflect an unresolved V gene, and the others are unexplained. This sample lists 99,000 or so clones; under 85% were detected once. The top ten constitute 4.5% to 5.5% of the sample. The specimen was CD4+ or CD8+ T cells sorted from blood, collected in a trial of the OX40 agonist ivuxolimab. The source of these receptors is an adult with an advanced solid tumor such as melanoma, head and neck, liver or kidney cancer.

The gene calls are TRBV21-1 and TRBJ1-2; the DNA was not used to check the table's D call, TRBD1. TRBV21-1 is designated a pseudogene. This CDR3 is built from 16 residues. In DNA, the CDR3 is TGTGCCAGCAGCAAACGAGGGGGTAGAGGGGTCTATGGCTACACCTTC. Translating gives CASSKRGGRGVYGYTF.

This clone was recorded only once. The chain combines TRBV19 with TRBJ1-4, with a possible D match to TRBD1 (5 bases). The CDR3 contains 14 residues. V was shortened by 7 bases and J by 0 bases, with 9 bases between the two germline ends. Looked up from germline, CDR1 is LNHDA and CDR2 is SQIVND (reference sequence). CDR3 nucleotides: TGTGCCAGTAACTCAGGGACAACTAATGAAAAACTGTTTTTT. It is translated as CASNSGTTNEKLFF.